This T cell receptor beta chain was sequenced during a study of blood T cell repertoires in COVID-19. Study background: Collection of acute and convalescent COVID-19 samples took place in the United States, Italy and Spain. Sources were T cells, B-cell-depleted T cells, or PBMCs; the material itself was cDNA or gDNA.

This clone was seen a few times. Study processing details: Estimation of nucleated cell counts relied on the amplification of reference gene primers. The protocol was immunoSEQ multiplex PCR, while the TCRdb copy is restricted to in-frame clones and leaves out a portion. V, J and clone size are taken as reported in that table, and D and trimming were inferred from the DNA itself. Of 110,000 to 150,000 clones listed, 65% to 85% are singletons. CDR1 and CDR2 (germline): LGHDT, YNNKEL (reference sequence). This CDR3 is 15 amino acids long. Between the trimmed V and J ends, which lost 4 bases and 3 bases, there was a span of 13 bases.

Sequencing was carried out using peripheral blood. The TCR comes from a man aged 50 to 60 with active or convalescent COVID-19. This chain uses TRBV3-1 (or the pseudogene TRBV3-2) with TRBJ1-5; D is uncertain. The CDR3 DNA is TGTGCCAGCAGCCCGGGTGGTGGTTCCAATCAGCCCCAGCATTTT. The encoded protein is CASSPGGGSNQPQHF.